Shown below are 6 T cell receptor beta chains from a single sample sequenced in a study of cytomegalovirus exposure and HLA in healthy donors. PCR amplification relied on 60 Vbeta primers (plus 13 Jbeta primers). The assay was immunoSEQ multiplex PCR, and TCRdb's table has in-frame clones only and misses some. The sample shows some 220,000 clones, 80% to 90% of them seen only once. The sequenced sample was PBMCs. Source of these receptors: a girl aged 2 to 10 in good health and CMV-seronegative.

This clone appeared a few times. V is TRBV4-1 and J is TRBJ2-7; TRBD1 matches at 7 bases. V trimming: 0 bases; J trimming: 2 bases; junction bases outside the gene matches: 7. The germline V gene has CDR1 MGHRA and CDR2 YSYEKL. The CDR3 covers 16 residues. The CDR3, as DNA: TGCGCCAGCAGCCAAGAACTAACAGGGGTTACCTACGAGCAGTACTTC. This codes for CASSQELTGVTYEQYF.

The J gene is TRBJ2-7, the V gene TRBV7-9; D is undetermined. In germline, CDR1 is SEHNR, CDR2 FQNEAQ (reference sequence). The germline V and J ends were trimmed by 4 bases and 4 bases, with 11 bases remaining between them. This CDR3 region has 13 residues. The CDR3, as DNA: TGTGCCAGCAGCTCGTGGCCGAAGTACGAGCAGTACTTC. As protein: CASSSWPKYEQYF. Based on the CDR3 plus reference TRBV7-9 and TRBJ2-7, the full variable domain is DTGVSQNPRHKITKRGQNVTFRCDPISEHNRLYWYRQTLGQGPEFLTYFQNEAQLEKSRLLSDRFSAERPKGSFSTLEIQRTEQGDSAMYLCASSSWPKYEQYFGPGTRLTVT.

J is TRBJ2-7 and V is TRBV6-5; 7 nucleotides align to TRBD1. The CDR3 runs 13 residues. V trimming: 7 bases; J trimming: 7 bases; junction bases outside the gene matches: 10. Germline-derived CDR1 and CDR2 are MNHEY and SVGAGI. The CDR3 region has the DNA TGTGCCAGCAAAATGACAGGGATGGAGGAGCAGTACTTC. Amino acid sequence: CASKMTGMEEQYF.

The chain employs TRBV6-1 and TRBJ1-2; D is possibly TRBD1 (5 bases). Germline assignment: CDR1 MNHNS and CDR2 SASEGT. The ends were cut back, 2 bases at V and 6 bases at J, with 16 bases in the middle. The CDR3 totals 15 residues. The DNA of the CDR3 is TGTGCCAGCAGTGAACCCCAGGGTCCCCGCGATGGCTACACCTTC. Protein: CASSEPQGPRDGYTF.

As DNA, the CDR3 is TGTGCCAGCTCACCTGGCAGGGGCCCGTCCGGGGCCAACGTCCTGACTTTC. Amino acids: CASSPGRGPSGANVLTF. The chain is built from TRBV18 and TRBJ2-6, with D perhaps matching TRBD1 (6 bases). This CDR3 spans 17 amino acids. Deletions cut 3 bases from V and 4 bases from J, with 16 bases between. Germline values: CDR1 KGHSH, CDR2 LQKENI.

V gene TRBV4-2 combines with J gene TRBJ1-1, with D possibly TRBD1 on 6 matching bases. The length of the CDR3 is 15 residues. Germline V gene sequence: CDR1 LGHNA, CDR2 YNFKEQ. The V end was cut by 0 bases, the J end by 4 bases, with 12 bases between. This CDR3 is CASSQDTGWFTEAFF. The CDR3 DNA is TGTGCCAGCAGCCAAGATACAGGGTGGTTCACTGAAGCTTTCTTT.